This T cell receptor (beta chain) was recorded in a study of T cell responses to AZD1222 COVID-19 vaccine. Germline loops: CDR1 LGHNA, CDR2 YSLEER. The germline V and J ends were trimmed by 2 bases and 0 bases, with 10 bases remaining between them. The CDR3 has 15 amino acids. Analysis merged second doses at about 4 or about 12 weeks. The repertoire was sequenced with immunoSEQ multiplex PCR; TCRdb's copy has only in-frame clones and lacks some. The table records some 200,000 clones, 90% to 95% of them present only once. On this clone: Its antigen remains unknown.

General observations from the study: Among the donors, most were white British and more were female, and clonal diversity was possibly underestimated. Spike was spanned by vaccine-associated CD4 TCRs, with dominance at 160-218 and 743-854. The number of AZD1222 recipients seropositive at baseline was only 6 or 7.

The receptor was derived from an adult who received the AZD1222 COVID-19 vaccine. The sequencing used peripheral blood, collected 28 days after the second AZD1222 dose. The gene calls are TRBV4-3 and TRBJ1-1; TRBD1 is a possible D gene (6 bases). CDR3 amino acids: CASSQKQGLNTEAFF. CDR3 DNA sequence: TGCGCCAGCAGCCAAAAACAGGGCCTGAACACTGAAGCTTTCTTT.